The clone carrying this T cell receptor (beta chain) has a count of ten or more. The library targeted TCRbeta and was prepared with unique molecular identifiers. TCRdb ran MiXCR on the PCR reads and lists one entry per CDR3 protein. This table holds over 550,000 distinct CDR3 sequences, under 12% found once. This sample was taken from a study of T-cell reconstitution after alpha-beta-depleted transplantation in children. In germline, CDR1 is SEHNR, CDR2 FQNEAQ (reference sequence). This CDR3 is 12 amino acids long. V was cut by 3 bases and J by 2 bases, with 5 bases left in between. The sample here was PBMCs from the stem cell graft donor, taken from the stem cell graft. The clonotype comes from a human donor who donated a stem cell graft to a child with acute myeloid leukemia. This chain joins TRBV7-9 and TRBJ2-7; D unclear. As DNA, the CDR3 is TGTGCCAGCAGCTTTCTGCCCTACGAGCAGTACTTC. Protein sequence: CASSFLPYEQYF.